One and the same sample provided the 31 T cell receptor beta chains below, sequenced in a study of blood T cell repertoires in COVID-19. Assay: immunoSEQ multiplex PCR; the TCRdb copy retains only in-frame clones and omits some. This table has more than 150,000 clones, under 90% appearing once. Specimen: peripheral blood. These receptors originate from a man aged 40-49 years with acute or convalescent COVID-19.

This sequence joins TRBV15 and TRBJ2-7; TRBD2 matches 11 bases. Trimming took 2 bases from V and 0 from J; bases not matched to a gene: 6. This CDR3 spans 17 amino acids. The V gene's germline CDR1 is LNHNV and CDR2 YYDKDF (reference sequence). The CDR3 here is CATSRTGTSGSSYEQYF. CDR3 sequence (DNA): TGTGCCACCAGCAGAACCGGGACTAGCGGCAGCTCCTACGAGCAGTACTTC.

J is TRBJ1-2 and V is TRBV4-2; D is possibly TRBD1 (5 bases). CDR1 and CDR2 from the germline V gene are LGHNA and YNFKEQ. Trimming stripped 0 bases from V and 7 bases from J, with 12 bases between. The CDR3 has 14 residues. CDR3 protein: CASSQDARGSGYTF. CDR3 nucleotides: TGTGCCAGCAGCCAAGATGCGCGGGGGAGTGGCTACACCTTC.

The chain joins TRBV2 to TRBJ2-5; TRBD2 might be the D (6 bases). Germline lookup yields CDR1 SNHLY and CDR2 FYNNEI. The CDR3 is 17 residues long. Trimming shortened V by 5 bases and J by 4 bases, and 23 bases separated the two germline ends. This CDR3 is CASSSQPRAPRGETQYF. The DNA of the CDR3 is TGTGCCAGCAGTAGTCAACCCCGGGCCCCGCGGGGAGAGACCCAGTACTTC.

This chain uses TRBV2 with TRBJ2-1, with TRBD1 matching 8 bases. Germline lookup yields CDR1 SNHLY and CDR2 FYNNEI. This CDR3 spans 14 amino acids. Trimming removed 8 bases from V and 8 bases from J; junction bases left unmatched: 11. The CDR3 here is CASGRGLSRDEQFF. Written as DNA, the CDR3 is TGTGCCAGCGGCAGGGGGCTCTCCAGGGATGAGCAGTTCTTC.

The V gene is TRBV5-6, the J gene TRBJ2-3; D gene unclear. The CDR3 runs 14 residues. V lost 1 base and J lost 3, with 9 bases in between. Germline loops: CDR1 SGHDT, CDR2 YYEEEE. The CDR3 nucleotides read TGTGCCAGCAGCTTGCGGTTTGCGACAGATACGCAGTATTTT. Amino acids: CASSLRFATDTQYF.

The chain employs TRBV2 and TRBJ2-7; the match to TRBD1 covers 8 bases. The germline gives CDR1 SNHLY, CDR2 FYNNEI. V lost 6 bases to trimming and J lost 3 bases; unmatched junction nucleotides: 10. The CDR3 extends over 15 amino acids. Written as DNA, the CDR3 is TGTGCCAGCAGGGGACAGGTCCTACCGGGCTACGAGCAGTACTTC. Translation: CASRGQVLPGYEQYF.

This chain connects TRBV6-5 to TRBJ1-6, with D possibly TRBD1 on 6 matching bases. Germline CDR1 MNHEY, CDR2 SVGAGI. The CDR3 is 15 amino acids. With 4 bases removed from V and 6 bases from J, the gap between germline ends came to 13 bases. The CDR3 loop reads CASSLISGANSPLHF. The CDR3 DNA is TGTGCCAGCAGTTTAATTTCAGGGGCTAATTCACCCCTCCACTTT.

The rearrangement joins TRBV10-2 to TRBJ1-1; 9 bases fit TRBD1. CDR1 and CDR2 from the germline V gene are WSHSY and SAAADI. V gave up 6 bases and J gave up 6 bases; unmatched junction bases: 8. The CDR3 loop spans 14 amino acids. Here the CDR3 reads CASSTTGGIAEAFF. As DNA, the CDR3 is TGCGCCAGCAGCACGACAGGGGGGATTGCTGAAGCTTTCTTT.

The rearrangement uses TRBV7-9 and TRBJ2-7, with unresolved D. This CDR3 is built from 13 residues. The germline gives CDR1 SEHNR, CDR2 FQNEAQ (reference sequence). Trimming shortened V by 5 bases and J by 4 bases, and 12 bases separated the two germline ends. Written as DNA, the CDR3 is TGTGCCAGCAGCCCCAGTGCTCCATACGAGCAGTACTTC. This sequence encodes CASSPSAPYEQYF.

The chain employs TRBV13 and TRBJ2-7; TRBD1 is a possible D gene (6 bases). The CDR3 extends over 14 amino acids. V was pared by 5 bases and J by 0 bases, with 11 bases between. Germline V gives CDR1 PRHDT, CDR2 FYEKMQ (reference sequence). The CDR3 coding sequence is TGTGCCAGCAGCCGGACAGACCACTCCTACGAGCAGTACTTC. Its protein product is CASSRTDHSYEQYF.

The gene calls are TRBV7-9 and TRBJ2-7; D unclear. The CDR3 loop spans 15 amino acids. V lost 5 bases and J 4 bases, leaving 18 bases between the germline ends. Germline V gives CDR1 SEHNR, CDR2 FQNEAQ (reference sequence). This CDR3 is CASSQPPLETYEQYF. The DNA of the CDR3 is TGTGCCAGCAGCCAACCTCCTCTCGAAACTTACGAGCAGTACTTC.

The gene calls are TRBV15 and TRBJ2-7; D is possibly TRBD1 (5 bases). Trimming took off 1 base at V and 3 bases at J, with 7 bases between the two ends. Germline CDR1 LNHNV, CDR2 YYDKDF (reference sequence). The length of the CDR3 is 13 residues. In DNA, the CDR3 is TGTGCCACCAGCAGAGGACAGTACTACGAGCAGTACTTC. Protein: CATSRGQYYEQYF.

CDR3 amino acids: CASSTRTGVGYTF. The CDR3 DNA follows: TGTGCCAGCAGTACTCGGACAGGGGTAGGCTACACCTTC. This chain uses TRBV6-5 with TRBJ1-2, with TRBD1 identical over 9 bases. With V trimmed by 5 bases and J by 8 bases, 6 bases remained unmatched. The CDR3 consists of 13 residues. Germline-derived CDR1 and CDR2 are MNHEY and SVGAGI.

The chain employs TRBV6-5 and TRBJ2-3; maybe TRBD1 (5 bases). CDR1 and CDR2 from the germline V gene are MNHEY and SVGAGI. The CDR3 is 15 amino acids. Trimming cost V 1 base and J 0 bases, with 8 bases left between them. The CDR3 DNA is TGTGCCAGCAGTTACTGGTCAGGGAGCACAGATACGCAGTATTTT. Its protein is CASSYWSGSTDTQYF.

The chain carries TRBV19 and TRBJ1-1; no firm D call. The CDR3 length is 13 residues. V lost 7 bases and J 6 bases, leaving 15 bases between the germline ends. Germline V gives CDR1 LNHDA, CDR2 SQIVND (reference sequence). The CDR3 DNA follows: TGTGCCAGTAATCGGCCAGGATCGCCTGAAGCTTTCTTT. It codes for CASNRPGSPEAFF.

The J gene is TRBJ2-5, the V gene TRBV15; D possibly corresponds to TRBD1 (5 bases). Germline-derived CDR1 and CDR2 are LNHNV and YYDKDF (reference sequence). Trimming stripped 5 bases from V and 2 bases from J, with 12 bases between. The CDR3 runs 14 residues. The CDR3 bases are TGTGCCACCAGCCGCAGGGTTCCGCAAGAGACCCAGTACTTC. Amino acids: CATSRRVPQETQYF. The full variable domain, completed using reference TRBV15 and TRBJ2-5, is DAMVIQNPRYQVTQFGKPVTLSCSQTLNHNVMYWYQQKSSQAPKLLFHYYDKDFNNEADTPDNFQSRRPNTSFCFLDIRSPGLGDTAMYLCATSRRVPQETQYFGPGTRLLVL.

CDR3 bases: TGTGCCAGCAGCTTTGACAGGAGCTCCTACGAGCAGTACTTC. This sequence encodes CASSFDRSSYEQYF. The genes are TRBV7-2 and TRBJ2-7, with D perhaps matching TRBD1 (6 bases). The CDR3 spans 14 residues. Germline CDR1 SGHTA, CDR2 FQGNSA. V was pared by 3 bases and J by 0 bases, with 9 bases between.

As DNA, the CDR3 is TGTGCCAGCAGCCCTCCGGGGGGGGGCTTCTCTGGGGCCAACGTCCTGACTTTC. Protein sequence: CASSPPGGGFSGANVLTF. This sequence joins TRBV14 and TRBJ2-6, with 8 bases that match TRBD2. Per germline, CDR1 SGHDN and CDR2 FVKESK. The ends lost 4 bases at V and 0 bases at J; junction bases unmatched: 8. This CDR3 comprises 18 residues.

CDR3: CASSIDVAGSWGDTQYF. The DNA of the CDR3 is TGTGCCAGTAGTATAGATGTGGCGGGCTCCTGGGGAGATACGCAGTATTTT. The chain couples TRBV19 to TRBJ2-3; maybe TRBD2 (5 bases). Germline values: CDR1 LNHDA, CDR2 SQIVND (reference sequence). The CDR3 spans 17 residues. V shed 0 bases and J shed 5 bases, with 18 bases lying between them.

The rearrangement links TRBV12-3 or TRBV12-4 to TRBJ1-1; D gene unclear. The CDR3 extends over 13 amino acids. The V and J ends lost 1 base and 7 bases respectively, with 10 bases between them. Here the CDR3 DNA reads TGTGCCAGCAGTTTAGGCAGTAACTATGAAGCTTTCTTT. It specifies CASSLGSNYEAFF.

This sequence joins TRBV6-6 and TRBJ1-4, with D perhaps TRBD1 (5 bases). Germline CDR1 is MNHNY and CDR2 is SVGAGI (reference sequence). Trimming left V 6 bases short and J 5 bases short, with 7 bases between. This CDR3 spans 12 amino acids. CDR3 sequence reads: CASRGGNEKLFF. The CDR3 nucleotides are TGTGCCAGCAGGGGGGGGAATGAAAAACTGTTTTTT.

The chain uses TRBV10-1 and TRBJ2-3, with TRBD1 matching 8 bases. CDR1 is WNHNN, CDR2 SYGVQD, per germline (reference sequence). Trimming at V came to 5 bases and at J to 1 base, leaving 5 bases not matched to a gene. CDR3 size: 15 residues. The CDR3 loop reads CASSQNRGGTDTQYF. The CDR3 bases are TGCGCCAGCAGTCAGAACAGGGGGGGCACAGATACGCAGTATTTT.

The chain joins TRBV30 to TRBJ2-1; 9 nucleotides match TRBD1. The V and J ends lost 4 bases and 10 bases, in that order; junction bases with no gene match: 2. The CDR3 contains 11 residues. Germline V gene data show CDR1 as GTSNPN and CDR2 as SVGIG (reference sequence). The CDR3 here is CAWKDRGEQFF. The CDR3 DNA follows: TGTGCCTGGAAGGACAGGGGAGAGCAGTTCTTC.

This clone was observed a few times. The chain joins TRBV6-5 to TRBJ1-5; weak D call: TRBD1 (5 bases). The CDR3 runs to 15 residues. CDR1 and CDR2 (germline): MNHEY, SVGAGI. V lost 2 bases to trimming and J lost 6 bases, with 14 bases between them. The CDR3 loop is CASSYRGGNGQPQHF. In DNA, the CDR3 is TGTGCCAGCAGTTACCGGGGGGGTAACGGTCAGCCCCAGCATTTT.

The chain carries TRBV1 and TRBJ2-7; the D segment call TRBD2 is taken from the table without a DNA check. TRBV1 corresponds to a pseudogene. This CDR3 has 16 amino acids. The CDR3 sequence is CTSSQHSGGVSYEQYF. Written as DNA, the CDR3 is TGCACCAGCAGCCAACATAGCGGGGGAGTTTCCTACGAGCAGTACTTC.

The rearrangement links TRBV19 to TRBJ2-1; 10 bases align to TRBD2. The junction had 6 bases not matched to a gene; V was cut back by 1 base and J by 9 bases. Germline V lookup: CDR1 LNHDA, CDR2 SQIVND (reference sequence). The CDR3 is 15 amino acids. The CDR3 region is CASSIVPSGGGEQFF. DNA of the CDR3: TGTGCCAGTAGTATAGTACCTAGCGGGGGTGGTGAGCAGTTCTTC.

The chain combines TRBV28 with TRBJ1-2, with 9 bases aligning to TRBD1. After removal of 2 bases from V and 4 bases from J, the junction contained 14 bases not matched to a gene. The CDR3 has 18 amino acids. Looked up from germline, CDR1 is MDHEN and CDR2 is SYDVKM. The CDR3, as DNA: TGTGCCAGCAGTTTAAGTGGACAGGGGCTACCAAGAATCTATGGCTACACCTTC. Translating gives CASSLSGQGLPRIYGYTF.

V and J are TRBV28 and TRBJ1-5; no reliable D call. The ends were cut back, 8 bases at V and 0 bases at J, with 17 bases in the middle. Germline V gene lookup returns CDR1 MDHEN and CDR2 SYDVKM. CDR3 length equals 16 residues. CDR3 DNA: TGTGCCAGCTTTTCCAAGACATATTATAGCAATCAGCCCCAGCATTTT. This codes for CASFSKTYYSNQPQHF. Complete variable domain (other parts from reference TRBV28 and TRBJ1-5): DVKVTQSSRYLVKRTGEKVFLECVQDMDHENMFWYRQDPGLGLRLIYFSYDVKMKEKGDIPEGYSVSREKKERFSLILESASTNQTSMYLCASFSKTYYSNQPQHFGDGTRLSIL.

CDR3 nucleotide sequence: TGTGCCAGCAGCAGGGGTACAGGGGGCATTTCACCCCTCCACTTT. Encoded protein: CASSRGTGGISPLHF. The gene calls are TRBV5-5 and TRBJ1-6; 9 bases are shared with TRBD1. The V gene end was trimmed by 4 bases and the J gene end by 9 bases; junction bases not matched to a gene: 8. This CDR3 has 15 residues. Per germline, CDR1 SGHKS and CDR2 YYEKEE (reference sequence).

This clone was seen once. The chain is built from TRBV18 and TRBJ1-2, with TRBD1 identical over 8 bases. The CDR3 consists of 13 residues. Germline V lookup: CDR1 KGHSH, CDR2 LQKENI. Trimming cost V 4 bases and J 8 bases; bases outside gene matches: 6. The CDR3 sequence is CASSRTGRLGYTF. The DNA of the CDR3 is TGTGCCAGCTCACGGACAGGGCGGCTCGGCTACACCTTC.

This clone was counted only a few times. This chain joins TRBV6-2 or TRBV6-3 and TRBJ1-1, with 8 bases matching TRBD1. Germline V lookup: CDR1 MNHEY, CDR2 SVGEGT. This CDR3 comprises 14 residues. The junction had 5 bases not matched to a gene; V was cut back by 4 bases and J by 4 bases. The CDR3 DNA reads TGTGCCAGCAGTTCAGGACAGGGTAGCACTGAAGCTTTCTTT. Its protein is CASSSGQGSTEAFF.